Given below is one T cell receptor beta chain in context. Its antigen remains unidentified. This table comes from immunoSEQ multiplex PCR, and its TCRdb copy is limited to in-frame clones, with some not included. In the table there are 10,000 to 15,000 clones, roughly nine tenths of which are singletons. Sorted T cells were CFSE-labeled and cultured approximately five days with allogeneic regulatory or mature dendritic cells at 1:10. CD4+ or CD8+ T cells were sorted as naive CD45RA+ or memory CD45RO+. These data come from a study of regulatory dendritic cells for organ transplantation. The CDR3 totals 13 residues. Findings and limits, study-wide: Between individuals, the alloreactive memory CD8+ T cell pool differed considerably. Of resting T cell subsets, memory CD8+ had the most alloreactive clonotypes. Regulatory dendritic cells appeared to expand memory CD8+ clones less than mature ones.

The sample consisted of naive CD8+ T cells from blood cultured with regulatory dendritic cells. The sample's subset: CD45RA+ naive T cells. This sequence joins TRBV21-1 and TRBJ2-7. TRBV21-1 is deemed a pseudogene. The clonotype originates from a human donor in good health. CDR3 DNA: TGTGCCAGCAGCATGGCTGAGGGGAGAGAGCAGTACTTC. Protein sequence: CASSMAEGREQYF.